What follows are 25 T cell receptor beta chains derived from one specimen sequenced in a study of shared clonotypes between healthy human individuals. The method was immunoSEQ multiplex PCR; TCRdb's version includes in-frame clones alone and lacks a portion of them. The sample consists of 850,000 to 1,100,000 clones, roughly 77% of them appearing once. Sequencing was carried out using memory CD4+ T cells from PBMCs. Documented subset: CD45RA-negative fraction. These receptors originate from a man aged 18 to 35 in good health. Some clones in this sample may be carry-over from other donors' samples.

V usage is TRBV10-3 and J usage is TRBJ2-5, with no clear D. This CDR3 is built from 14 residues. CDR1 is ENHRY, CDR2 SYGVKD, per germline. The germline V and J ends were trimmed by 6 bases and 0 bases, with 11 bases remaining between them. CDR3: CAIRTGRDQETQYF. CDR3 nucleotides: TGTGCCATCAGGACCGGACGCGACCAAGAGACCCAGTACTTC.

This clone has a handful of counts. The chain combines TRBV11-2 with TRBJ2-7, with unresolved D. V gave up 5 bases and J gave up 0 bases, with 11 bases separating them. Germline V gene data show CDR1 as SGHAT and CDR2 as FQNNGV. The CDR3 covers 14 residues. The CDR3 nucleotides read TGTGCCAGCAGCCCCCAGGTCGGCTCCTACGAGCAGTACTTC. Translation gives CASSPQVGSYEQYF. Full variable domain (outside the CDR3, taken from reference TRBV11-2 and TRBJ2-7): EAGVAQSPRYKIIEKRQSVAFWCNPISGHATLYWYQQILGQGPKLLIQFQNNGVVDDSQLPKDRFSAERLKGVDSTLKIQPAKLEDSAVYLCASSPQVGSYEQYFGPGTRLTVT.

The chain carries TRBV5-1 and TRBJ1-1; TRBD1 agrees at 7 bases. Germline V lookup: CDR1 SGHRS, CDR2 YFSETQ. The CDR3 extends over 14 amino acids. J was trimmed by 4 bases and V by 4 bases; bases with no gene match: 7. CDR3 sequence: CASSPAAGGTEAFF. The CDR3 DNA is TGCGCCAGCAGCCCCGCGGCAGGGGGCACTGAAGCTTTCTTT.

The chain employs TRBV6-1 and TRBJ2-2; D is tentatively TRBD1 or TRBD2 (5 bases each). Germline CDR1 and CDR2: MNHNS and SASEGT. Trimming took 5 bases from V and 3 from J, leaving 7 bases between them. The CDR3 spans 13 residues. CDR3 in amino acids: CASSRGYTGELFF. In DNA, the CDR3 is TGTGCCAGCAGTCGGGGCTACACCGGGGAGCTGTTTTTT.

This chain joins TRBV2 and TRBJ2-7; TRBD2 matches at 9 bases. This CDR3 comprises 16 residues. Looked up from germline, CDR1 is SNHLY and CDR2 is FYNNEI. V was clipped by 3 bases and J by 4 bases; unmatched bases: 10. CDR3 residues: CASSDILSSGKYEQYF. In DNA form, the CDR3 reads TGTGCCAGCAGTGACATCCTGTCTAGCGGGAAGTACGAGCAGTACTTC.

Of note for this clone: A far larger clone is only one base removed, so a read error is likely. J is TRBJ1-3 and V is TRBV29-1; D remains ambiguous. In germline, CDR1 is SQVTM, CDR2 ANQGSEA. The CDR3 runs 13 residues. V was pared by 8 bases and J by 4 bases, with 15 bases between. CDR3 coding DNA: TGCAGCTGTGGTAGGGCAGACGGAAACACCATATATTTT. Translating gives CSCGRADGNTIYF.

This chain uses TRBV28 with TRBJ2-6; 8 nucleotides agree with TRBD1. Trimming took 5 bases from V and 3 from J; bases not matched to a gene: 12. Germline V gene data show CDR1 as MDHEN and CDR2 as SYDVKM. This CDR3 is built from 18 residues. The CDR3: CASSRPGGGQGGANVLTF. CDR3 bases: TGTGCCAGCAGTAGACCAGGGGGCGGTCAAGGTGGGGCCAACGTCCTGACTTTC. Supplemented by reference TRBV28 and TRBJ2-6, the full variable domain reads DVKVTQSSRYLVKRTGEKVFLECVQDMDHENMFWYRQDPGLGLRLIYFSYDVKMKEKGDIPEGYSVSREKKERFSLILESASTNQTSMYLCASSRPGGGQGGANVLTFGAGSRLTVL.

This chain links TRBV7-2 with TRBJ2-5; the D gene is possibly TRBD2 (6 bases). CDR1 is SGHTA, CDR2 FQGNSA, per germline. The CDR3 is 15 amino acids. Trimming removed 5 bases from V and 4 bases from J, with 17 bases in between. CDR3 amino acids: CASSRPGARLETQYF. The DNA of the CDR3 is TGTGCCAGCAGCCGACCGGGAGCAAGGTTAGAGACCCAGTACTTC. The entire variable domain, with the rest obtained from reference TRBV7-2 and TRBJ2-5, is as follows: GAGVSQSPSNKVTEKGKDVELRCDPISGHTALYWYRQSLGQGLEFLIYFQGNSAPDKSGLPSDRFSAERTGGSVSTLTIQRTQQEDSAVYLCASSRPGARLETQYFGPGTRLLVL.

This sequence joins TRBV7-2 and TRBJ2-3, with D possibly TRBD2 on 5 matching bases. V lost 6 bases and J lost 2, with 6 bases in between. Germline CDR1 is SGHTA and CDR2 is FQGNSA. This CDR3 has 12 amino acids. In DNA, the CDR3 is TGTGCCAGCAGGGAGGTCACAGATACGCAGTATTTT. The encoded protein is CASREVTDTQYF.

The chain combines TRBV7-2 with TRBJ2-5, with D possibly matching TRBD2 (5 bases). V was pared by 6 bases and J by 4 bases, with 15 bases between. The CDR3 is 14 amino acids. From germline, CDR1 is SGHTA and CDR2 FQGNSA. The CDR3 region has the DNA TGTGCCAGCAGTCCCTTGACGGGGAGAGAGACCCAGTACTTC. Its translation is CASSPLTGRETQYF.

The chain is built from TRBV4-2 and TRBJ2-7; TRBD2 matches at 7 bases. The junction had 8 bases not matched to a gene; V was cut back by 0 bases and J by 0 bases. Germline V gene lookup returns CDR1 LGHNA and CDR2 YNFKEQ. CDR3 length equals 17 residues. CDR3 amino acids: CASSQDLPGLSSYEQYF. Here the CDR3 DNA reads TGTGCCAGCAGCCAAGATCTCCCGGGACTAAGCTCCTACGAGCAGTACTTC.

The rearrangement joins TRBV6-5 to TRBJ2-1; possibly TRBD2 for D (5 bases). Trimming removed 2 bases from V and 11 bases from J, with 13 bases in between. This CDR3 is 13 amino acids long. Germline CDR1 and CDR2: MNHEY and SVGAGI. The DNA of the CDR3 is TGTGCCAGCAGTTACCGATCCAGAGGGCAGCAGTTCTTC. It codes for CASSYRSRGQQFF.

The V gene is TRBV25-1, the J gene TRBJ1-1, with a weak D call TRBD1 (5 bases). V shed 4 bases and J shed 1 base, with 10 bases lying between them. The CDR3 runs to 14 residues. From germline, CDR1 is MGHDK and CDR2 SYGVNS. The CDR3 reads CASSARQGNTEAFF. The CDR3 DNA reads TGTGCCAGCAGTGCACGGCAGGGGAACACTGAAGCTTTCTTT.

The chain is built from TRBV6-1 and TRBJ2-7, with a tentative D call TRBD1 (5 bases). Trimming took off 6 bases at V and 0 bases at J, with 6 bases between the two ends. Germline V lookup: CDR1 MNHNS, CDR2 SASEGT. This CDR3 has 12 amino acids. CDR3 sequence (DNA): TGTGCCAGCAGCGACAGCTCCTACGAGCAGTACTTC. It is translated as CASSDSSYEQYF.

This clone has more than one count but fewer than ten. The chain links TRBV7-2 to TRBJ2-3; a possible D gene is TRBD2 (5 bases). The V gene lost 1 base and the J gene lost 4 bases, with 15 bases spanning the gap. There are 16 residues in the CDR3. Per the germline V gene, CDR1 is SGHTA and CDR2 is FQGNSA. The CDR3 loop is CASSLGLARVADTQYF. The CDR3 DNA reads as TGTGCCAGCAGCTTAGGTCTAGCCCGAGTGGCAGATACGCAGTATTTT.

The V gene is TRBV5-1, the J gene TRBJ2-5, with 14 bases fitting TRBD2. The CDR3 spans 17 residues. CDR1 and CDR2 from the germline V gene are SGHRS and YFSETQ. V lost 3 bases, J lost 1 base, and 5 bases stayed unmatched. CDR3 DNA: TGCGCCAGCAGCTCCGGGACTAGCGGGAGCCCCCAAGAGACCCAGTACTTC. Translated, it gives CASSSGTSGSPQETQYF. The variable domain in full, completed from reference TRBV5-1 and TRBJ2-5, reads KAGVTQTPRYLIKTRGQQVTLSCSPISGHRSVSWYQQTPGQGLQFLFEYFSETQRNKGNFPGRFSGRQFSNSRSEMNVSTLELGDSALYLCASSSGTSGSPQETQYFGPGTRLLVL.

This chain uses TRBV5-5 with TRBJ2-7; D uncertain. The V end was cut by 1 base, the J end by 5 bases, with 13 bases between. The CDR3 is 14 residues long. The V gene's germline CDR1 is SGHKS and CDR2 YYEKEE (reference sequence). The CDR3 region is CASSLRPPMDEQYF. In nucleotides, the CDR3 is TGTGCCAGCAGCTTGCGGCCTCCTATGGACGAGCAGTACTTC.

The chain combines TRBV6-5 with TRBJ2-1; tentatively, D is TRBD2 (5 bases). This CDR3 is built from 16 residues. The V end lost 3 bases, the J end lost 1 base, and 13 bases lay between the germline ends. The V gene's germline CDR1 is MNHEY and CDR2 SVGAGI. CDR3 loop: CASSYSADPSYNEQFF. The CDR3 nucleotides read TGTGCCAGCAGTTATTCAGCGGACCCATCCTACAATGAGCAGTTCTTC.

Written as DNA, the CDR3 is TGCGCCAGCAGCTTGGGAAGTCGTTTGGGGAGTGAGACCCAGTACTTC. Translating gives CASSLGSRLGSETQYF. The J gene is TRBJ2-5, the V gene TRBV5-1; the D gene is possibly TRBD2 (5 bases). Per the germline V gene, CDR1 is SGHRS and CDR2 is YFSETQ. The CDR3 has 16 residues. Trimming shortened V by 0 bases and J by 5 bases, and 17 bases separated the two germline ends.

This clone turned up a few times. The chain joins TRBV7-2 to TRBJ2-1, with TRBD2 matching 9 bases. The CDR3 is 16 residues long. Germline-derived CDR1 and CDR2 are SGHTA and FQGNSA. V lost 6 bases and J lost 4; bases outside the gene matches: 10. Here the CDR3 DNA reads TGTGCCAGCAGTGGCGCCAGCGGGAGGCCATACAATGAGCAGTTCTTC. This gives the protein CASSGASGRPYNEQFF.

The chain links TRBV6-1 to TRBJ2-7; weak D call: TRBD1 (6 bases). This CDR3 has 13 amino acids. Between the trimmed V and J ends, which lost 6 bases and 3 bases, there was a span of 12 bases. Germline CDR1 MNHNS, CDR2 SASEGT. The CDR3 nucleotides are TGTGCCAGCAGCTGGGGGACAAACTACGAGCAGTACTTC. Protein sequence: CASSWGTNYEQYF.

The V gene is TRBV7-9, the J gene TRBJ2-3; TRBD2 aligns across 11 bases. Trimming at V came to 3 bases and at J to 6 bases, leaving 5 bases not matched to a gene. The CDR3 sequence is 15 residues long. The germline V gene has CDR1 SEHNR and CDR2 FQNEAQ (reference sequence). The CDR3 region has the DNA TGTGCCAGCAGCTTTAGCGGGAGGGCCAGTGATACGCAGTATTTT. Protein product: CASSFSGRASDTQYF.

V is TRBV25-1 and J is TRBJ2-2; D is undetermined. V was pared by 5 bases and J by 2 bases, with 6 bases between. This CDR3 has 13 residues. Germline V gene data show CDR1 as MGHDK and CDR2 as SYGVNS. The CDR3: CASSPHNTGELFF. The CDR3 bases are TGTGCCAGCAGTCCCCATAACACCGGGGAGCTGTTTTTT.

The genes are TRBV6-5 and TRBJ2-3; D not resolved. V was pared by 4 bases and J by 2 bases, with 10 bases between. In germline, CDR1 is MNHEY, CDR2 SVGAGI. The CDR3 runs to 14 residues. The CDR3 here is CASSSGRNTDTQYF. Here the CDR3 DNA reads TGTGCCAGCAGTTCTGGACGAAACACAGATACGCAGTATTTT.

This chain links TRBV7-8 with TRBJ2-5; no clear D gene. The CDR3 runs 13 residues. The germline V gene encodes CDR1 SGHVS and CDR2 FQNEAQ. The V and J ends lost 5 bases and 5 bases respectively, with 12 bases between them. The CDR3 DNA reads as TGTGCCAGCAGCAGTGGGGTCGGGGAGACCCAGTACTTC. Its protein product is CASSSGVGETQYF. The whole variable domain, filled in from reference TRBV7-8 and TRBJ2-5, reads GAGVSQSPRYKVAKRGQDVALRCDPISGHVSLFWYQQALGQGPEFLTYFQNEAQLDKSGLPSDRFFAERPEGSVSTLKIQRTQQEDSAVYLCASSSGVGETQYFGPGTRLLVL.